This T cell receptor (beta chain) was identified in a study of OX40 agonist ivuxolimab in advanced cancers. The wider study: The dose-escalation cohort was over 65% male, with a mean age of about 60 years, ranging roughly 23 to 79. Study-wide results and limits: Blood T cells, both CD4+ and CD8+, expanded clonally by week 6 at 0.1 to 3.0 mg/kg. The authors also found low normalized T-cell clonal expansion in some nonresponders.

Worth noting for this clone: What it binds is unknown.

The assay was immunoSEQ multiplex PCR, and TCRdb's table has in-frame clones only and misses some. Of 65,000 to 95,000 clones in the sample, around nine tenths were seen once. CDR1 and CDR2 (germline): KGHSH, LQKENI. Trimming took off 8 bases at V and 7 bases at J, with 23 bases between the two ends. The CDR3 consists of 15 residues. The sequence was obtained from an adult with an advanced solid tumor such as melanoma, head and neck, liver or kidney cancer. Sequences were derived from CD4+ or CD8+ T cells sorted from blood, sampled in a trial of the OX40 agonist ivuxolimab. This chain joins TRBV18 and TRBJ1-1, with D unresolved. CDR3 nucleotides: TGTGCCAGCCTACCAACCTCCGGGTCCAAGGGTGAAGCTTTCTTT. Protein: CASLPTSGSKGEAFF.